Below, 24 T cell receptor beta chains from the same sample are listed, as sequenced in a study of cytomegalovirus exposure and HLA in healthy donors. This PCR relied on a set of 60 Vbeta primers and 13 Jbeta primers. Profiling relied on immunoSEQ multiplex PCR, and the TCRdb table lists in-frame clones only, not all of them. The sample consists of 200,000 to 250,000 clones, around 73% of them appearing once. The sequenced sample consisted of PBMCs. The receptor source for this set is a male donor in good health and CMV-seronegative.

The genes are TRBV13 and TRBJ2-3; weak D call: TRBD2 (6 bases). CDR3 length: 16 amino acids. Germline CDR1 reads PRHDT; CDR2 reads FYEKMQ (reference sequence). V gave up 6 bases and J gave up 0 bases, with 16 bases separating them. The CDR3 DNA follows: TGTGCCAGCAGGCCCAGCGGGCCCCCTAGCACAGATACGCAGTATTTT. It encodes CASRPSGPPSTDTQYF.

The V and J genes are TRBV28 and TRBJ1-2; D might be TRBD1 (6 bases). The ends were cut back, 3 bases at V and 8 bases at J, with 13 bases in the middle. This CDR3 is built from 13 residues. The germline V gene encodes CDR1 MDHEN and CDR2 SYDVKM. CDR3 region: CASSFTGTYGYTF. Written as DNA, the CDR3 is TGTGCCAGCAGTTTCACAGGGACCTACGGCTACACCTTC.

A word on this clone: The junction differs from germline at one of its ends, possibly a read error. The chain joins TRBV7-9 to TRBJ2-4; a possible D gene is TRBD2 (6 bases). The length of the CDR3 is 14 residues. Looked up from germline, CDR1 is SEHNR and CDR2 is FQNEAQ (reference sequence). The CDR3 sequence: CSSSLAEGKNIQYF. In DNA, the CDR3 is TGTTCCAGCAGCTTAGCGGAGGGCAAAAACATTCAGTACTTC.

The chain combines TRBV5-1 with TRBJ1-6; D perhaps matches TRBD1 (5 bases). CDR3 length: 14 residues. CDR1 SGHRS and CDR2 YFSETQ come from the germline V gene. Trimming took 2 bases from V and 7 from J, leaving 10 bases between them. The CDR3 sequence: CASSFREANSPLHF. CDR3 coding DNA: TGCGCCAGCAGCTTCAGGGAGGCGAATTCACCCCTCCACTTT.

The chain carries TRBV18 and TRBJ2-1, with TRBD2 matching 16 bases. V gave up 3 bases and J gave up 6 bases; unmatched junction bases: 8. CDR1 and CDR2 (germline): KGHSH, LQKENI. This CDR3 spans 18 amino acids. Here the CDR3 reads CASSPLGTSGRATNEQFF. The CDR3 bases are TGTGCCAGCTCACCTCTAGGGACTAGCGGGAGGGCTACCAATGAGCAGTTCTTC.

The chain employs TRBV11-3 and TRBJ2-7; 13 bases fit TRBD2. Per the germline V gene, CDR1 is SGHNT and CDR2 is YENEEA. The CDR3 sequence is 15 residues long. V dropped 5 bases and J dropped 1; count of bases not matched to a gene: 2. The CDR3 region is CASSKGLAGSYEQYF. The CDR3 nucleotides are TGTGCCAGCAGCAAGGGACTAGCGGGATCCTACGAGCAGTACTTC.

The chain carries TRBV5-6 and TRBJ1-1; 8 nucleotides line up with TRBD1. This CDR3 has 13 residues. CDR1 is SGHDT, CDR2 YYEEEE, per germline. The V gene end was trimmed by 4 bases and the J gene end by 4 bases; junction bases not matched to a gene: 3. CDR3: CASSVGTGTEAFF. In nucleotides, the CDR3 is TGTGCCAGCAGCGTGGGGACAGGCACTGAAGCTTTCTTT.

The rearrangement links TRBV19 to TRBJ2-7, with D possibly matching TRBD2 (6 bases). Trimming stripped 6 bases from V and 6 bases from J, with 12 bases between. CDR1 LNHDA and CDR2 SQIVND come from the germline V gene (reference sequence). CDR3 length: 12 amino acids. CDR3 nucleotides: TGTGCCAGTAGCCGGGGACTCAGCGAGCAGTACTTC. Its protein product is CASSRGLSEQYF.

The chain joins TRBV5-6 to TRBJ2-7; 7 bases agree with TRBD1. CDR1 and CDR2 (germline): SGHDT, YYEEEE. V was clipped by 4 bases and J by 0 bases; unmatched bases: 7. The CDR3 runs to 15 residues. The chain's CDR3 is CASSVGTVSSYEQYF. In DNA, the CDR3 is TGTGCCAGCAGCGTCGGGACAGTAAGCTCCTACGAGCAGTACTTC.

The rearrangement uses TRBV7-3 and TRBJ2-5, with a weak D call TRBD1 (6 bases). The V end lost 5 bases, the J end lost 0 bases, and 10 bases lay between the germline ends. The CDR3 consists of 14 residues. The germline gives CDR1 SGHTA, CDR2 FQGTGA. The CDR3 nucleotides read TGTGCCAGCAGCCTGGACAGTTACCAAGAGACCCAGTACTTC. Protein: CASSLDSYQETQYF.

This clone was observed a handful of times. The rearrangement links TRBV28 to TRBJ1-1, with D perhaps TRBD1 (5 bases). The CDR3 runs to 14 residues. V dropped 10 bases and J dropped 2 bases, with 17 bases sitting between them. Germline CDR1 MDHEN, CDR2 SYDVKM. CDR3 DNA sequence: TGTGCCACCTTCGGGGCGGGAGGAAACACTGAAGCTTTCTTT. It encodes CATFGAGGNTEAFF.

This chain connects TRBV7-9 to TRBJ2-7; 9 nucleotides agree with TRBD2. Trimming cost V 5 bases and J 0 bases; bases outside gene matches: 2. The germline gives CDR1 SEHNR, CDR2 FQNEAQ (reference sequence). CDR3 length: 14 residues. The CDR3 loop reads CASSVLAGSYEQYF. As DNA, the CDR3 is TGTGCCAGCAGCGTACTAGCGGGCTCCTACGAGCAGTACTTC.

The V and J genes are TRBV7-3 and TRBJ2-1; D is possibly TRBD1 (6 bases). Trimming took off 2 bases at V and 8 bases at J, with 13 bases between the two ends. There are 14 residues in the CDR3. CDR1 and CDR2 (germline): SGHTA, FQGTGA. The CDR3, as DNA: TGTGCCAGCAGCTTACACAGGGAAGGCCATGAGCAGTTCTTC. Encoded protein: CASSLHREGHEQFF.

V is TRBV7-8 and J is TRBJ2-6; 7 nucleotides agree with TRBD1. CDR3 length: 17 residues. Germline CDR1 and CDR2: SGHVS and FQNEAQ. V lost 2 bases and J lost 2; bases outside the gene matches: 6. The chain's CDR3 is CASSLTGQKAGANVLTF. CDR3 DNA: TGTGCCAGCAGCTTAACGGGACAGAAAGCTGGGGCCAACGTCCTGACTTTC.

V is TRBV6-6 and J is TRBJ1-2; tentative D call: TRBD1 (5 bases). This CDR3 has 15 residues. V was clipped by 2 bases and J by 4 bases, with 14 bases between them. Germline lookup yields CDR1 MNHNY and CDR2 SVGAGI (reference sequence). CDR3 nucleotides: TGTGCCAGCAGTTACCGCGGGGGGTCAGCCTATGGCTACACCTTC. Protein product: CASSYRGGSAYGYTF.

V usage is TRBV2 and J usage is TRBJ2-2; D is possibly TRBD1 (5 bases). V was shortened by 9 bases and J by 7 bases, with 12 bases between the two germline ends. The CDR3 covers 12 residues. Per germline, CDR1 SNHLY and CDR2 FYNNEI. The CDR3 DNA reads as TGTGCCAGGGGTACGACAGTCGGGGAGCTGTTTTTT. This encodes CARGTTVGELFF.

V and J are TRBV5-1 and TRBJ1-1; maybe TRBD1 (5 bases). The CDR3 has 15 amino acids. CDR1 is SGHRS and CDR2 is YFSETQ in the germline V gene. Trimming pared 6 bases from V and 0 bases from J, leaving 15 bases between. CDR3 loop: CASTPGGVLNTEAFF. CDR3 bases: TGCGCCAGCACTCCCGGGGGGGTATTGAACACTGAAGCTTTCTTT.

This rearrangement joins TRBV11-2 to TRBJ2-1, with 8 bases that match TRBD2. Germline CDR1 reads SGHAT; CDR2 reads FQNNGV. V lost 1 base and J lost 4; bases outside the gene matches: 9. This CDR3 is built from 17 residues. CDR3: CASSLGGGRNLYNEQFF. DNA of the CDR3: TGTGCCAGCAGCTTAGGGGGCGGGAGGAACCTGTACAATGAGCAGTTCTTC.

This clone turned up a few times. This chain uses TRBV5-1 with TRBJ2-7; unclear D gene. The CDR3 consists of 15 residues. Germline CDR1 and CDR2: SGHRS and YFSETQ. The V end was cut by 0 bases, the J end by 0 bases, with 10 bases between. CDR3: CASSLGAVRSYEQYF. As DNA, the CDR3 is TGCGCCAGCAGCTTGGGGGCAGTCCGCTCCTACGAGCAGTACTTC.

The V call is TRBV11-1, the J call TRBJ1-1; perhaps TRBD1 as D (5 bases). V lost 3 bases to trimming and J lost 1 base, with 6 bases between them. The CDR3 contains 13 residues. CDR1 is SGHAT and CDR2 is FQDESV in the germline V gene (reference sequence). The CDR3 sequence: CASSLGRNTEAFF. The CDR3, as DNA: TGTGCCAGCAGCTTGGGGCGGAACACTGAAGCTTTCTTT.

V gene TRBV4-1 combines with J gene TRBJ2-7; 14 bases map to TRBD2. Germline assignment: CDR1 MGHRA and CDR2 YSYEKL. The CDR3 loop spans 16 amino acids. The V and J ends lost 4 bases and 2 bases, in that order; junction bases with no gene match: 4. The CDR3 is CASSPETSGRAYEQYF. The DNA for the CDR3 is TGCGCCAGCAGCCCTGAGACTAGCGGGAGGGCCTACGAGCAGTACTTC.

This rearrangement joins TRBV7-2 to TRBJ2-1; 9 nucleotides align to TRBD2. CDR1 SGHTA and CDR2 FQGNSA come from the germline V gene. The CDR3 has 15 amino acids. The trim removed 4 bases at V and 5 bases at J, leaving 6 bases unmatched. CDR3 sequence reads: CASSSSSGVHNEQFF. In DNA form, the CDR3 reads TGTGCCAGCAGCTCCTCTAGCGGGGTCCACAATGAGCAGTTCTTC.

The V gene is TRBV2, the J gene TRBJ2-5, with D maybe TRBD2 (6 bases). Trimming shortened V by 5 bases and J by 5 bases, and 12 bases separated the two germline ends. CDR1 SNHLY and CDR2 FYNNEI come from the germline V gene. CDR3 size: 13 residues. CDR3 amino acids: CASSLLGRETQYF. The DNA of the CDR3 is TGTGCCAGCAGTCTCTTGGGGAGGGAGACCCAGTACTTC.

This clone appeared a single time. The chain employs TRBV28 and TRBJ1-2; D not resolved. CDR3 length equals 17 residues. Germline CDR1 is MDHEN and CDR2 is SYDVKM. V dropped 2 bases and J dropped 0 bases, with 16 bases sitting between them. The CDR3 is CASSLNTLPVPNYGYTF. The CDR3 nucleotides are TGTGCCAGCAGTTTAAACACCCTCCCAGTTCCTAACTATGGCTACACCTTC.